Following are 25 T cell receptor beta chains from one sample sequenced in a study of cytomegalovirus exposure and HLA in healthy donors. Profiling relied on immunoSEQ multiplex PCR, and the TCRdb table lists in-frame clones only, not all of them. The table lists approximately 200,000 clones, about 81% of them singletons. Sequenced material: PBMCs. Every receptor here comes from a woman aged 30 to 39 in good health and CMV-seronegative.

The chain recombines TRBV10-2 with TRBJ2-5; 11 bases are a match to TRBD1. The CDR3 is 15 residues long. In germline, CDR1 is WSHSY, CDR2 SAAADI. V dropped 7 bases and J dropped 4; count of bases not matched to a gene: 8. The chain's CDR3 is CASTGGQGVRETQYF. In DNA, the CDR3 is TGCGCCAGCACCGGGGGACAGGGGGTACGAGAGACCCAGTACTTC.

This clone was detected only once. The rearrangement joins TRBV28 to TRBJ1-6; TRBD1 matches 7 bases. The germline V gene encodes CDR1 MDHEN and CDR2 SYDVKM. The CDR3 totals 15 residues. V lost 7 bases, J lost 5 bases, and 8 bases stayed unmatched. CDR3 loop: CASTSGQRDNSPLHF. The CDR3 DNA is TGTGCCAGCACCTCGGGACAGAGAGATAATTCACCCCTCCACTTT.

This rearrangement joins TRBV9 to TRBJ1-1, with a weak D call TRBD1 (5 bases). The V gene lost 3 bases and the J gene lost 4 bases, with 13 bases spanning the gap. Germline V CDR1 and CDR2: SGDLS, YYNGEE. This CDR3 is 14 amino acids long. This CDR3 is CASSAQGIPTEAFF. The CDR3 nucleotides read TGTGCCAGCAGCGCCCAGGGTATCCCCACTGAAGCTTTCTTT.

The chain has TRBV29-1 and TRBJ2-2, with D maybe TRBD2 (5 bases). V shed 2 bases and J shed 1 base, with 11 bases lying between them. The CDR3 totals 15 residues. CDR1 and CDR2 (germline): SQVTM, ANQGSEA. The CDR3 DNA reads as TGCAGCGTTGAAACTCCCGGGGTGAACACCGGGGAGCTGTTTTTT. It encodes CSVETPGVNTGELFF.

V is TRBV2 and J is TRBJ1-1; D possibly corresponds to TRBD1 (6 bases). In germline, CDR1 is SNHLY, CDR2 FYNNEI. The ends were cut back, 1 base at V and 0 bases at J, with 9 bases in the middle. This CDR3 contains 15 residues. The CDR3 nucleotides read TGTGCCAGCAGTGAAGGGGAGGGGGTGAACACTGAAGCTTTCTTT. Protein: CASSEGEGVNTEAFF.

DNA for the CDR3: TGTGCCAGCAGCTTAGGGACGGGAGATAGCAATCAGCCCCAGCATTTT. This sequence encodes CASSLGTGDSNQPQHF. This chain links TRBV7-6 with TRBJ1-5; D is undetermined. Trimming left V 1 base short and J 0 bases short, with 10 bases between. CDR3 size: 16 residues. CDR1 is SGHVS, CDR2 FNYEAQ, per germline.

This clone was seen only once. The rearrangement uses TRBV13 and TRBJ2-7; D possibly corresponds to TRBD1 (5 bases). CDR1 and CDR2 from the germline V gene are PRHDT and FYEKMQ (reference sequence). Trimming stripped 5 bases from V and 3 bases from J, with 8 bases between. The CDR3 runs to 12 residues. The CDR3 here is CASSQDNYEQYF. The CDR3 DNA reads TGTGCCAGCAGCCAGGACAACTACGAGCAGTACTTC.

This clone was seen only a few times. The CDR3 DNA follows: TGTGCCTGGAGTGACCCGGGACAGGGGAATGGCTACACCTTC. It encodes CAWSDPGQGNGYTF. The chain is built from TRBV30 and TRBJ1-2; 10 bases fit TRBD1. There are 14 residues in the CDR3. The germline CDR1 and CDR2 sequences are GTSNPN and SVGIG (reference sequence). Trimming took 1 base from V and 6 from J; bases not matched to a gene: 5. Full variable domain (missing parts from reference TRBV30 and TRBJ1-2): SQTIHQWPATLVQPVGSPLSLECTVEGTSNPNLYWYRQAAGRGLQLLFYSVGIGQISSEVPQNLSASRPQDRQFILSSKKLLLSDSGFYLCAWSDPGQGNGYTFGSGTRLTVV.

This clone has more than one count but fewer than ten. This chain joins TRBV6-5 and TRBJ2-7; 7 positions match TRBD2. V was clipped by 7 bases and J by 3 bases; unmatched bases: 12. Per the germline V gene, CDR1 is MNHEY and CDR2 is SVGAGI. The CDR3 is 15 amino acids. CDR3 sequence reads: CASNSAGADGYEQYF. The CDR3 DNA is TGTGCCAGCAACTCTGCGGGAGCGGACGGCTACGAGCAGTACTTC.

The J gene is TRBJ1-5, the V gene TRBV21-1. TRBV21-1 constitutes a pseudogene. This CDR3 comprises 15 residues. The CDR3 spells CASSKASGSGQPQHF. CDR3 DNA sequence: TGTGCCAGCAGCAAAGCGTCCGGGTCGGGTCAGCCCCAGCATTTT.

The rearrangement links TRBV4-1 to TRBJ1-6; a possible D gene is TRBD1 (6 bases). V gave up 0 bases and J gave up 10 bases, with 16 bases separating them. CDR1 and CDR2 from the germline V gene are MGHRA and YSYEKL. The CDR3 is made up of 16 amino acids. CDR3 amino acids: CASSQERWGGRSPLHF. CDR3 in DNA: TGCGCCAGCAGCCAAGAGAGATGGGGGGGGCGGTCACCCCTCCACTTT.

The chain recombines TRBV27 with TRBJ2-2; 9 nucleotides align to TRBD1. CDR3 length equals 16 residues. The ends lost 5 bases at V and 4 bases at J; junction bases unmatched: 8. Germline loops: CDR1 MNHEY, CDR2 SMNVEV (reference sequence). This CDR3 reads CASSRQGVVSTGELFF. As DNA, the CDR3 is TGTGCCAGCAGTAGACAGGGGGTGGTTAGCACCGGGGAGCTGTTTTTT.

The CDR3 region is CASSLDRGPSGEQYF. In nucleotides, the CDR3 is TGTGCCAGCAGTTTGGACAGGGGGCCTTCTGGCGAGCAGTACTTC. The chain has TRBV27 and TRBJ2-7, with 11 bases identical to TRBD1. Germline loops: CDR1 MNHEY, CDR2 SMNVEV (reference sequence). This CDR3 is built from 15 residues. With 3 bases clipped from V and 6 bases from J, the junction kept 7 bases outside the gene matches.

V usage is TRBV19 and J usage is TRBJ1-2; D is unresolved. The CDR3 contains 16 residues. Germline assignment: CDR1 LNHDA and CDR2 SQIVND (reference sequence). V dropped 1 base and J dropped 2 bases, with 14 bases sitting between them. The CDR3 loop reads CASSIALVIGNYGYTF. In nucleotides, the CDR3 is TGTGCCAGTAGTATAGCCCTGGTTATCGGGAACTATGGCTACACCTTC.

J is TRBJ2-1 and V is TRBV9; D gene unclear. The CDR3 is 14 residues long. V shed 4 bases and J shed 7 bases, with 15 bases lying between them. Germline values: CDR1 SGDLS, CDR2 YYNGEE. Written as DNA, the CDR3 is TGTGCCAGCAGCCTTCCCGAGGATCTGAATGAGCAGTTCTTC. Its translation is CASSLPEDLNEQFF.

This clone was seen only once. The rearrangement joins TRBV9 to TRBJ1-3; 8 bases match TRBD1. The V segment lost 1 base and the J segment 2 bases; nucleotides outside the gene matches: 2. This CDR3 is 15 amino acids long. Germline loops: CDR1 SGDLS, CDR2 YYNGEE. CDR3 DNA sequence: TGTGCCAGCAGCGTACAGGGGGCCACTGGAAACACCATATATTTT. Residues: CASSVQGATGNTIYF.

V is TRBV28 and J is TRBJ2-2; D is unresolved. The CDR3 is 15 residues long. Trimming shortened V by 3 bases and J by 0 bases, and 8 bases separated the two germline ends. The germline gives CDR1 MDHEN, CDR2 SYDVKM. CDR3 nucleotide sequence: TGTGCCAGCAGTTTGGTCAGCGCGAACACCGGGGAGCTGTTTTTT. This codes for CASSLVSANTGELFF. The variable domain in full, completed from reference TRBV28 and TRBJ2-2, reads DVKVTQSSRYLVKRTGEKVFLECVQDMDHENMFWYRQDPGLGLRLIYFSYDVKMKEKGDIPEGYSVSREKKERFSLILESASTNQTSMYLCASSLVSANTGELFFGEGSRLTVL.

The chain employs TRBV30 and TRBJ2-7; 7 nucleotides agree with TRBD2. CDR1 is GTSNPN and CDR2 is SVGIG in the germline V gene (reference sequence). The CDR3 runs 12 residues. With V trimmed by 2 bases and J by 6 bases, 4 bases remained unmatched. The CDR3 DNA is TGTGCCTGGAGTCCCGGGGAGGGCGAGCAGTACTTC. Its translation: CAWSPGEGEQYF.

J is TRBJ2-2 and V is TRBV7-3; D is possibly TRBD2 (5 bases). V was cut by 5 bases and J by 6 bases, with 22 bases left in between. This CDR3 spans 17 amino acids. Germline V gene sequence: CDR1 SGHTA, CDR2 FQGTGA. The CDR3 loop reads CASSPEVPGKSSGELFF. CDR3 sequence (DNA): TGTGCCAGCAGCCCCGAGGTCCCGGGAAAGAGCTCCGGGGAGCTGTTTTTT.

The gene calls are TRBV30 and TRBJ1-1; D call uncertain. V was shortened by 7 bases and J by 0 bases, with 27 bases between the two germline ends. The V gene's germline CDR1 is GTSNPN and CDR2 SVGIG (reference sequence). The length of the CDR3 is 18 residues. CDR3 nucleotide sequence: TGTGCCTACACCGGGGAAATAGAGACAAATAGCTTGAACACTGAAGCTTTCTTT. It yields the protein CAYTGEIETNSLNTEAFF.

This clone was detected a few times. CDR3 protein: CASSLEQSYGYTF. The CDR3 DNA reads as TGCGCCAGCAGCTTGGAACAGTCCTATGGCTACACCTTC. The chain combines TRBV5-1 with TRBJ1-2; D unclear. The CDR3 has 13 amino acids. V was clipped by 0 bases and J by 4 bases, with 7 bases between them. Looked up from germline, CDR1 is SGHRS and CDR2 is YFSETQ.

The chain has TRBV5-8 and TRBJ2-7; perhaps TRBD1 as D (6 bases). Trimming cost V 5 bases and J 1 base, with 16 bases left between them. The CDR3 is made up of 15 amino acids. In germline, CDR1 is SGHTS, CDR2 YDEGEE. This CDR3 reads CASRLQGKVSYEQYF. In nucleotides, the CDR3 is TGTGCCAGCAGGTTACAGGGTAAGGTATCCTACGAGCAGTACTTC.

The V gene is TRBV6-1, the J gene TRBJ2-2; the D gene is possibly TRBD2 (5 bases). Germline CDR1 MNHNS, CDR2 SASEGT. The CDR3 spans 12 residues. Trimming stripped 8 bases from V and 5 bases from J, with 9 bases between. CDR3 sequence (DNA): TGTGCCAGCCCTAGCTGGACCGGGGAGCTGTTTTTT. Amino acid sequence: CASPSWTGELFF.

The rearrangement links TRBV6-1 to TRBJ2-2; 10 positions match TRBD2. The V and J ends lost 7 bases and 3 bases, in that order; junction bases with no gene match: 5. This CDR3 has 15 amino acids. Germline CDR1 MNHNS, CDR2 SASEGT. CDR3 residues: CASTQRGGYTGELFF. DNA of the CDR3: TGTGCCAGCACCCAGCGGGGGGGCTACACCGGGGAGCTGTTTTTT.

J is TRBJ1-3 and V is TRBV19; tentatively, D is TRBD1 (6 bases). Germline V gene data show CDR1 as LNHDA and CDR2 as SQIVND (reference sequence). Trimming removed 3 bases from V and 0 bases from J, with 12 bases in between. This CDR3 is 16 amino acids long. The CDR3 sequence: CASSMGAGLSGNTIYF. The CDR3 region has the DNA TGTGCCAGTAGTATGGGGGCAGGGCTCTCTGGAAACACCATATATTTT.